The present entry profiles one T cell receptor beta chain with its context. The data were obtained in a study of blood T cell repertoires in COVID-19. As for the study in general: There were acute and convalescent COVID-19 samples, and they came from the United States, Italy and Spain. Sample material is recorded as cDNA or gDNA derived from T cells, B-cell-depleted T cells, or PBMCs.

The junction had 6 bases not matched to a gene; V was cut back by 5 bases and J by 8 bases. The CDR3 length is 13 residues. Germline V lookup: CDR1 SGHTA, CDR2 FQGTGA. The table came from immunoSEQ multiplex PCR; TCRdb's copy has only in-frame clones and leaves some out. The sample holds roughly 97,000 clones, approximately 87% seen once. The material sequenced was peripheral blood. The sequence was obtained from a human donor in a cohort sampled during active COVID-19. This chain links TRBV7-3 with TRBJ1-2, with 9 bases identical to TRBD1. This CDR3 reads CASSRDREGGYTF. The DNA for the CDR3 is TGTGCCAGCAGCCGGGACAGGGAAGGCGGCTACACCTTC.